The clone carrying this T cell receptor (beta chain) was recorded once. There are 15 residues in the CDR3. Germline V lookup: CDR1 MDHEN, CDR2 SYDVKM. With 6 bases clipped from V and 0 bases from J, the junction kept 6 bases outside the gene matches. These data come from a study of T cell changes during pregnancy in multiple sclerosis. TCRdb's copy holds only in-frame clones and misses some; the assay was immunoSEQ multiplex PCR. The sample carries 35,000 to 50,000 clones, 88% recorded once. This TCR was sampled from a female donor with multiple sclerosis, enrolled in a pregnancy study. Here the sequenced sample was CD4+ T cells from peripheral blood mononuclear cells, taken in the second trimester of pregnancy. V gene TRBV28 combines with J gene TRBJ2-3; 7 nucleotides match TRBD2. CDR3 amino acids: CASRVTSDSTDTQYF. DNA for the CDR3: TGTGCCAGCAGGGTCACTAGCGATAGCACAGATACGCAGTATTTT.